This T cell receptor (beta chain) was found in a study of cytomegalovirus exposure and HLA in healthy donors. Study at large: About 85 million unique TCR sequences came from HLA-typed donors in an early release. Study conclusions and caveats: Published work reported that the classifier diagnosed cytomegalovirus status with high specificity and sensitivity. Among the CMV-associated chains, three were confirmed in vitro as specific for CMV antigens.

The donors (healthy individuals) were bone marrow donors. PCR employed 60 Vbeta and 13 Jbeta primers. Data came from immunoSEQ multiplex PCR; TCRdb stores just in-frame clones and leaves some out. The table has 100,000 to 150,000 clones, around four fifths seen once. The germline V and J ends were trimmed by 3 bases and 3 bases, with 14 bases remaining between them. The CDR3 is 15 amino acids. Germline-derived CDR1 and CDR2 are SGHVS and FQNEAQ. Notes on this clone: The antigen remains unidentified.

This TCR derives from a boy aged 10-17 years in good health and CMV-seronegative. The sequenced sample consisted of PBMCs. The chain uses TRBV7-8 and TRBJ1-1; D perhaps matches TRBD1 (5 bases). The CDR3 DNA reads as TGTGCCAGCAGCTTGGAGGGGACGGGGGACACTGAAGCTTTCTTT. Its protein is CASSLEGTGDTEAFF.